This T cell receptor beta chain was recovered during a study of response to subunit inactivated influenza vaccine. The study, taken as a whole, reports: Every seasonal influenza vaccination brings in few new T cells, the authors suggested.

The CDR3 runs 13 residues. The germline V and J ends were trimmed by 1 base and 7 bases, with 7 bases remaining between them. CDR1 and CDR2 from the germline V gene are KGHDR and SFDVKD. Using its own MiXCR run on the RT-PCR reads, TCRdb lists one record per CDR3 protein. The data show about 540,000 distinct CDR3 sequences, with approximately 15% seen just once and over 8.5% held by the top ten. This clonotype appeared a few times. The antigen is undetermined. This sequence originates from a man in his forties or fifties who received an inactivated influenza vaccine. The material sequenced was PBMCs from blood, taken about 13 days after vaccination. The V and J genes are TRBV24-1 and TRBJ2-1, with TRBD1 as a possible D gene (5 bases). The CDR3 region has the DNA TGTGCCACCAGTGATTTAGGGGATAATGAGCAGTTCTTC. Protein: CATSDLGDNEQFF.